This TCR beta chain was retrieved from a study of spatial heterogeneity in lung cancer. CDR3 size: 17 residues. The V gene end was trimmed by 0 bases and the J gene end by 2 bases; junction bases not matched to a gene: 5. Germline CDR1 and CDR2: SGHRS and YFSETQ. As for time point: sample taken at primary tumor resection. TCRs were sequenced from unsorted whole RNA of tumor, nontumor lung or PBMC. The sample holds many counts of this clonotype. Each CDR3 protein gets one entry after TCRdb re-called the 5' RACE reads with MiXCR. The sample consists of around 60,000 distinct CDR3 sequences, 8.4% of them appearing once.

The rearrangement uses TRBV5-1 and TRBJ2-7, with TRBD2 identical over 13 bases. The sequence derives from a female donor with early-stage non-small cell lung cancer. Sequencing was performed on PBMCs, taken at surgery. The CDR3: CASSLGLAGGTPYEQYF. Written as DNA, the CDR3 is TGCGCCAGCAGCTTGGGACTAGCGGGAGGTACTCCCTACGAGCAGTACTTC.